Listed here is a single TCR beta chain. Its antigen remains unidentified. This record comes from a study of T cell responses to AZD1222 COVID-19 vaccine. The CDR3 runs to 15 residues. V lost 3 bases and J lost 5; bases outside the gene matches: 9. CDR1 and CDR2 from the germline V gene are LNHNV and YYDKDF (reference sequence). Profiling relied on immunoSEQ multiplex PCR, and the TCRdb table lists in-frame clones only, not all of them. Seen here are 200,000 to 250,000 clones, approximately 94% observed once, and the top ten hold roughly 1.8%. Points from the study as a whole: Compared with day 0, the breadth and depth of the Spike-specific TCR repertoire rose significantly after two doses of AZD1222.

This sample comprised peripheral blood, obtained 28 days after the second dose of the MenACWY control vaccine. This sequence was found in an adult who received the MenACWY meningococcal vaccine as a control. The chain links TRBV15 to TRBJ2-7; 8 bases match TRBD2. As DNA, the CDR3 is TGTGCCACCAGCAGTGAGGCGGGAGGTCCCGACGAGCAGTACTTC. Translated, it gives CATSSEAGGPDEQYF.